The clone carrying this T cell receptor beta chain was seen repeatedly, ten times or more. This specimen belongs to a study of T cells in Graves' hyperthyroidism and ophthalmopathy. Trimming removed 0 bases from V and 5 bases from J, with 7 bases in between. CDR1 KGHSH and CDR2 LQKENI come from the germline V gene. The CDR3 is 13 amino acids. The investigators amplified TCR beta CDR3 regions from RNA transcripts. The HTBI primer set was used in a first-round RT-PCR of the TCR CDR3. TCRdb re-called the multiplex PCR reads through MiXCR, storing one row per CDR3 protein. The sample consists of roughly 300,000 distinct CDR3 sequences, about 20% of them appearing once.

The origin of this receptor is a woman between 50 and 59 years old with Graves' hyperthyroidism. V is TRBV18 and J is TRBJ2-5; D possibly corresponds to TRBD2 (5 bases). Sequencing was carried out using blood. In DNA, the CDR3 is TGTGCCAGCTCACCACCGGGCGGGGAGACCCAGTACTTC. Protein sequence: CASSPPGGETQYF.